This is a list of T cell receptor beta chains from one sample in a study of blood T cell repertoires in COVID-19. Repertoires were generated with immunoSEQ multiplex PCR, while TCRdb's copy carries only in-frame clones and drops some. The sample has around 220,000 clones, 70% to 90% seen once. Sequenced material: peripheral blood. The receptors were gathered from a woman in her thirties or forties who had recovered from COVID-19. The CDR3 runs from the conserved cysteine through the conserved F or W.

j_call: TRBJ2-7
v_call: TRBV5-1
cdr3_aa: CASSLAGQTYEQYF

j_call: TRBJ2-3
v_call: TRBV27
cdr3_aa: CASRLGLGQGLNTQYF

j_call: TRBJ2-1
v_call: TRBV10-2
cdr3_aa: CASRDSSYNEQFF

j_call: TRBJ1-5
v_call: TRBV14
cdr3_aa: CASSQGQGSPQHF

j_call: TRBJ1-5
v_call: TRBV27
cdr3_aa: CASRRSGGPDQPQHF

j_call: TRBJ2-4
v_call: TRBV30
cdr3_aa: CAWSVGASNIQYF

j_call: TRBJ2-5
v_call: TRBV2
cdr3_aa: CASSNGLEETQYF

j_call: TRBJ1-2
v_call: TRBV19
cdr3_aa: CASGVRELDGYTF

j_call: TRBJ1-1
v_call: TRBV2
cdr3_aa: CASSKAGSIPFF

j_call: TRBJ2-1
v_call: TRBV2
cdr3_aa: CASSEALAGGDEQFF

j_call: TRBJ1-6
v_call: TRBV13
cdr3_aa: CASSSDRVMNSPLHF

j_call: TRBJ2-1
v_call: TRBV27
cdr3_aa: CASSLGLAGRRSYNEQFF

j_call: TRBJ2-1
v_call: TRBV4-2
cdr3_aa: CASSQDPGLAGGPFDEQFF

j_call: TRBJ2-5
v_call: TRBV29-1
cdr3_aa: CSTGGRRPQETQYF

j_call: TRBJ2-5
v_call: TRBV20-1
cdr3_aa: CSASGAAGWETQYF

j_call: TRBJ2-3
v_call: TRBV6-6
cdr3_aa: CASSYNPDTQYF

j_call: TRBJ1-1
v_call: TRBV2
cdr3_aa: CASSGQGLSTEAFF

j_call: TRBJ2-1
v_call: TRBV5-4
cdr3_aa: CASSLRAGVDNEQFF

j_call: TRBJ1-2
v_call: TRBV28
cdr3_aa: CASRRPRRQGGGYTF

j_call: TRBJ1-3
v_call: TRBV4-3
cdr3_aa: CASSFQPGADRNTIYF

j_call: TRBJ2-1
v_call: TRBV6-4
cdr3_aa: CASSDSGGGYNEQFF

j_call: TRBJ2-2
v_call: TRBV4-3
cdr3_aa: CASSGTGRGSNTGELFF

j_call: TRBJ2-5
v_call: TRBV7-2
cdr3_aa: CASSRSRGVQETQYF

j_call: TRBJ1-5
v_call: TRBV6-2/TRBV6-3
cdr3_aa: CASSYYRGSNQPQHF

j_call: TRBJ2-7
v_call: TRBV11-2
cdr3_aa: CASSLVGLSSGYEQYF

j_call: TRBJ2-5
v_call: TRBV2
cdr3_aa: CASSADRPIQETQYF

j_call: TRBJ1-1
v_call: TRBV6-5
cdr3_aa: CASSPRENTEAFF

j_call: TRBJ1-5
v_call: TRBV7-2
cdr3_aa: CASRSTGLNQPQHF

j_call: TRBJ1-5
v_call: TRBV5-8
cdr3_aa: CASSLYGGTGNQPQHF

j_call: TRBJ1-4
v_call: TRBV15
cdr3_aa: CATSLRAGEEKLFF

j_call: TRBJ2-7
v_call: TRBV9
cdr3_aa: CASSVLGQGGEQYF

j_call: TRBJ2-3
v_call: TRBV30
cdr3_aa: CAWSPDTDTQYF